This T cell receptor beta chain was sequenced in a study of control samples from healthy donors and cancer patients. The method was immunoSEQ multiplex PCR; TCRdb's version includes in-frame clones alone and lacks a portion of them. The repertoire has 110,000 to 150,000 clones, over 85% of them found once; the top ten carry 11%. Germline V CDR1 and CDR2: MNHEY, SVGAGI. The CDR3 totals 14 residues. The V end was cut by 5 bases, the J end by 0 bases, with 11 bases between. The genes are TRBV6-5 and TRBJ2-7, with D maybe TRBD2 (5 bases). The material sequenced was blood. The receptor was derived from a young man in good health. CDR3 residues: CASSPGSGSYEQYF. The DNA for the CDR3 is TGTGCCAGCAGTCCGGGAAGTGGCTCCTACGAGCAGTACTTC.